Following are 18 T cell receptor beta chains from one sample sequenced in a study of T cell responses to AZD1222 COVID-19 vaccine. TCRdb keeps only in-frame clones here, not all; method: immunoSEQ multiplex PCR. The sample records about 150,000 clones, approximately 92% being singletons. The specimen comprised peripheral blood, sampled on day 0 of AZD1222 vaccination. These receptors all come from an adult in good health.

This clone appeared a single time. The rearrangement joins TRBV3-1 (or the pseudogene TRBV3-2) to TRBJ2-1; D unresolved. Germline V gene data show CDR1 as LGHDT and CDR2 as YNNKEL (reference sequence). This CDR3 comprises 11 residues. V shed 6 bases and J shed 3 bases, with 3 bases lying between them. CDR3 sequence (DNA): TGTGCCAGCAGTGACTACAATGAGCAGTTCTTC. Translation: CASSDYNEQFF.

The chain combines TRBV5-1 with TRBJ2-5; D gene uncertain. The CDR3 length is 13 residues. The V end was cut by 0 bases, the J end by 5 bases, with 8 bases between. Germline assignment: CDR1 SGHRS and CDR2 YFSETQ. CDR3 protein: CASSLGVMETQYF. CDR3 in DNA: TGCGCCAGCAGCTTGGGGGTAATGGAGACCCAGTACTTC.

The chain is built from TRBV12-3 or TRBV12-4 and TRBJ1-1, with D tentatively TRBD1 (5 bases). The CDR3 has 13 residues. Trimming removed 4 bases from V and 5 bases from J, with 11 bases in between. The CDR3 region is CASSSGLGTEAFF. The CDR3 coding sequence is TGTGCCAGCAGTTCGGGGCTTGGGACTGAAGCTTTCTTT.

The chain is built from TRBV7-2 and TRBJ2-5; D is undetermined. CDR1 and CDR2 from the germline V gene are SGHTA and FQGNSA. V lost 5 bases, J lost 4 bases, and 8 bases lay in between. The CDR3 spans 12 residues. The CDR3: CASSPRIETQYF. CDR3 nucleotide sequence: TGTGCCAGCAGCCCGAGGATAGAGACCCAGTACTTC.

This clone was found a few times. This sequence joins TRBV28 and TRBJ1-1; weak D call: TRBD1 (5 bases). This CDR3 is built from 15 residues. Trimming pared 6 bases from V and 5 bases from J, leaving 19 bases between. Per the germline V gene, CDR1 is MDHEN and CDR2 is SYDVKM. CDR3 sequence reads: CASSPYGAQGTEAFF. DNA of the CDR3: TGTGCCAGCAGCCCCTACGGGGCCCAAGGGACTGAAGCTTTCTTT.

The gene calls are TRBV5-4 and TRBJ1-5; D is unclear. The V and J ends lost 2 bases and 5 bases respectively, with 17 bases between them. Germline CDR1 reads SGHNT; CDR2 reads YYREEE (reference sequence). The CDR3 is 16 amino acids. This chain's CDR3 is CASSFDSETSDQPQHF. The CDR3 bases are TGTGCCAGCAGCTTTGATTCTGAAACCTCCGATCAGCCCCAGCATTTT. Using reference TRBV5-4 and TRBJ1-5 for the parts outside the CDR3, the full variable domain is ETGVTQSPTHLIKTRGQQVTLRCSSQSGHNTVSWYQQALGQGPQFIFQYYREEENGRGNFPPRFSGLQFPNYSSELNVNALELDDSALYLCASSFDSETSDQPQHFGDGTRLSIL.

The table lists this clone with a count of one. The chain has TRBV3-1 (or the pseudogene TRBV3-2) and TRBJ1-5; 8 positions match TRBD1. The V and J ends lost 3 bases and 4 bases, in that order; junction bases with no gene match: 2. This CDR3 comprises 14 residues. CDR1 and CDR2 (germline): LGHDT, YNNKEL (reference sequence). CDR3 amino acids: CASSQGTGNQPQHF. In DNA, the CDR3 is TGTGCCAGCAGCCAGGGGACAGGTAATCAGCCCCAGCATTTT.

The V and J genes are TRBV5-4 and TRBJ1-4; D not resolved. The CDR3 has 17 residues. Germline values: CDR1 SGHNT, CDR2 YYREEE (reference sequence). V was cut by 4 bases and J by 3 bases, with 19 bases left in between. The CDR3 nucleotides are TGTGCCAGCAGCCCGAAACTGGTCCGTGGGGCTAATGAAAAACTGTTTTTT. Translation gives CASSPKLVRGANEKLFF.

This chain joins TRBV2 and TRBJ1-1; D might be TRBD1 (5 bases). CDR3 length: 11 amino acids. The germline CDR1 and CDR2 sequences are SNHLY and FYNNEI. Trimming pared 7 bases from V and 5 bases from J, leaving 8 bases between. The CDR3 DNA is TGTGCCAGCACTGGGGGAACTGAAGCTTTCTTT. Its protein product is CASTGGTEAFF. The whole variable domain, filled in from reference TRBV2 and TRBJ1-1, reads EPEVTQTPSHQVTQMGQEVILRCVPISNHLYFYWYRQILGQKVEFLVSFYNNEISEKSEIFDDQFSVERPDGSNFTLKIRSTKLEDSAMYFCASTGGTEAFFGQGTRLTVV.

This chain links TRBV5-1 with TRBJ1-1; TRBD1 agrees at 7 bases. The germline CDR1 and CDR2 sequences are SGHRS and YFSETQ. The CDR3 runs 16 residues. With 0 bases clipped from V and 3 bases from J, the junction kept 8 bases outside the gene matches. The CDR3 region has the DNA TGCGCCAGCAGCTTGGGGGACAGATTCAGGGACACTGAAGCTTTCTTT. Amino acids: CASSLGDRFRDTEAFF.

The chain is built from TRBV4-2 and TRBJ2-5, with D unclear. CDR1 is LGHNA, CDR2 YNFKEQ, per germline. Deletions cut 1 base from V and 6 bases from J, with 15 bases between. This CDR3 region has 15 residues. The CDR3 region is CASSQGSRLMKTQYF. The CDR3, as DNA: TGTGCCAGCAGCCAAGGTTCTAGGTTAATGAAGACCCAGTACTTC.

V is TRBV18 and J is TRBJ2-5; D may be TRBD2 (5 bases). Germline V gene data show CDR1 as KGHSH and CDR2 as LQKENI. Trimming stripped 1 base from V and 4 bases from J, with 10 bases between. This CDR3 comprises 14 residues. DNA for the CDR3: TGTGCCAGCTCACCACTTACGGGATCAGAGACCCAGTACTTC. It translates to CASSPLTGSETQYF.

The chain has TRBV27 and TRBJ2-3; D not resolved. Germline assignment: CDR1 MNHEY and CDR2 SMNVEV (reference sequence). Trimming stripped 5 bases from V and 7 bases from J, with 13 bases between. The CDR3 length is 13 residues. Here the CDR3 reads CASSLADRHTQYF. The CDR3 DNA reads TGTGCCAGCAGTCTGGCGGATCGGCATACGCAGTATTTT.

The genes are TRBV7-7 and TRBJ2-5; 7 bases are a match to TRBD2. The CDR3 totals 13 residues. Germline assignment: CDR1 SSHAT and CDR2 FNYEAQ (reference sequence). The trim removed 5 bases at V and 4 bases at J, leaving 4 bases unmatched. CDR3 nucleotides: TGTGCCAGCAGCAAAGGCGGGGGAGAGACCCAGTACTTC. Protein sequence: CASSKGGGETQYF.

The chain links TRBV10-3 to TRBJ2-7; D unclear. Germline-derived CDR1 and CDR2 are ENHRY and SYGVKD. Between the trimmed V and J ends, which lost 4 bases and 3 bases, there was a span of 7 bases. CDR3 size: 12 residues. This chain's CDR3 is CAISGGFYEQYF. The CDR3 coding sequence is TGTGCCATCAGTGGAGGCTTCTACGAGCAGTACTTC.

This chain connects TRBV5-1 to TRBJ1-2; D is uncertain. Germline V gene sequence: CDR1 SGHRS, CDR2 YFSETQ. The V end was cut by 1 base, the J end by 4 bases, with 8 bases between. The CDR3 sequence is 13 residues long. CDR3 sequence: CASSLTNSYGYTF. As DNA, the CDR3 is TGCGCCAGCAGCTTGACGAACAGCTATGGCTACACCTTC.

This rearrangement joins TRBV14 to TRBJ1-3; 7 positions agree with TRBD1. CDR1 is SGHDN, CDR2 FVKESK, per germline. The length of the CDR3 is 15 residues. Trimming cost V 4 bases and J 2 bases; bases outside gene matches: 5. The chain's CDR3 is CASSPRQGPGNTIYF. DNA of the CDR3: TGTGCCAGCAGCCCCCGACAGGGTCCTGGAAACACCATATATTTT.

Here the CDR3 reads CASSQGTGETYEQYF. CDR3 nucleotides: TGTGCCAGCAGCCAGGGGACAGGGGAAACCTACGAGCAGTACTTC. The chain recombines TRBV3-1 (or the pseudogene TRBV3-2) with TRBJ2-7; 10 bases are a match to TRBD1. V was clipped by 3 bases and J by 2 bases; unmatched bases: 4. This CDR3 is 15 amino acids long. The germline V gene encodes CDR1 LGHDT and CDR2 YNNKEL (reference sequence).